This is a list of T cell receptor beta chains from one sample in a study of T cell responses to AZD1222 COVID-19 vaccine. Libraries were prepared by immunoSEQ multiplex PCR; TCRdb keeps only in-frame clonotypes and omits some of them. In the table there are some 130,000 clones, approximately 90% of which are singletons. Here the sequenced sample was peripheral blood, taken on day 0 of AZD1222 vaccination. The receptors here all came from an adult in good health. The CDR3 runs from the conserved cysteine through the conserved F or W. Expanded clones are given a class, and other clones once, few, many or no size at all.

v_gene,abundance,j_gene,CDR3aa
TRBV6-2/TRBV6-3,-,TRBJ1-2,CASSWRGGGYGYTF
TRBV29-1,-,TRBJ2-2,CSVDGPDGELFF
TRBV15,-,TRBJ2-2,CATSREQGPITGELFF
TRBV30,-,TRBJ1-2,CAWLDRRNYGYTF
TRBV16,-,TRBJ1-4,CASSQIGQGVNEKLFF
TRBV28,-,TRBJ2-7,CASSPGLAGAYEQYF
TRBV23-1,-,TRBJ2-6,CASRRGTQGCSGANVLTF
TRBV2,-,TRBJ2-5,CASSEAGKQQETQYF
TRBV29-1,-,TRBJ1-3,CSVGTGGNTIYF
TRBV24-1,-,TRBJ2-4,CATRDRKNIQYF
TRBV7-3,once,TRBJ2-1,CASSLKGAIYNEQFF